The 22 T cell receptor beta chains reported below all come from one sample, sequenced in a study of beta chain features in type 1 diabetes. Isolated RNA was reverse transcribed in full, so expressed TCRB transcripts were sequenced. Here immunoSEQ multiplex PCR was the method, and the copy in TCRdb shows in-frame clones only, minus some. The table records 140,000 to 150,000 clones, under 11% of them present only once. Sequenced input: naive CD4+ T cells from blood. The receptors here all came from a young man in good health.

This clone was observed a few times. The CDR3 spells CASEGTGASSYNSPLHF. The CDR3 DNA reads as TGTGCCAGTGAAGGGACAGGCGCCAGCTCCTATAATTCACCCCTCCACTTT. The chain combines TRBV19 with TRBJ1-6; 8 bases fit TRBD1. Germline V lookup: CDR1 LNHDA, CDR2 SQIVND (reference sequence). This CDR3 has 17 residues. The trim removed 8 bases at V and 0 bases at J, leaving 9 bases unmatched. The whole variable domain, filled in from reference TRBV19 and TRBJ1-6, reads DGGITQSPKYLFRKEGQNVTLSCEQNLNHDAMYWYRQDPGQGLRLIYYSQIVNDFQKGDIAEGYSVSREKKESFPLTVTSAQKNPTAFYLCASEGTGASSYNSPLHFGNGTRLTVT.

A few counts support this clone. The chain uses TRBV6-6 and TRBJ2-7, with D perhaps TRBD2 (5 bases). Between the trimmed V and J ends, which lost 5 bases and 0 bases, there was a span of 11 bases. The CDR3 totals 14 residues. CDR1 and CDR2 (germline): MNHNY, SVGAGI (reference sequence). CDR3 residues: CASSPRRDSYEQYF. CDR3 coding DNA: TGTGCCAGCAGTCCTCGACGGGACTCCTACGAGCAGTACTTC.

This chain uses TRBV28 with TRBJ2-2; tentative D call: TRBD1 (6 bases). The CDR3 runs 14 residues. Germline V gives CDR1 MDHEN, CDR2 SYDVKM. V was clipped by 2 bases and J by 3 bases, with 7 bases between them. CDR3 DNA sequence: TGTGCCAGCAGTTTAACAGGGTACACCGGGGAGCTGTTTTTT. Protein: CASSLTGYTGELFF.

In this sample, this clone turned up many times. This chain uses TRBV23-1 with TRBJ1-5, with 7 bases aligning to TRBD1. TRBV23-1 belongs to the ORF category, with a function that is uncertain. Germline trimming cut 8 bases from V and 0 bases from J; bases unmatched to any gene: 4. This CDR3 comprises 14 residues. The CDR3: CASRDRNSNQPQHF. DNA of the CDR3: TGCGCCAGCCGGGACAGAAATAGCAATCAGCCCCAGCATTTT.

The chain joins TRBV19 to TRBJ2-1; 8 nucleotides agree with TRBD1. Trimming cost V 10 bases and J 3 bases; bases outside gene matches: 8. In germline, CDR1 is LNHDA, CDR2 SQIVND (reference sequence). The CDR3 has 14 amino acids. DNA for the CDR3: TGTGCCACCGAGGGGGGACAGGACTACAATGAGCAGTTCTTC. Its translation: CATEGGQDYNEQFF.

This clone showed up just a few times. V gene TRBV5-4 combines with J gene TRBJ2-7; a weak D match, TRBD1 (6 bases). Per the germline V gene, CDR1 is SGHNT and CDR2 is YYREEE (reference sequence). The ends were cut back, 5 bases at V and 2 bases at J, with 20 bases in the middle. The CDR3 loop spans 16 amino acids. The CDR3 reads CASSPGAGVVAYEQYF. DNA for the CDR3: TGTGCCAGCAGTCCAGGGGCAGGGGTCGTCGCCTACGAGCAGTACTTC.

The rearrangement links TRBV28 to TRBJ1-2, with TRBD1 matching over 12 bases. Germline assignment: CDR1 MDHEN and CDR2 SYDVKM. The ends lost 5 bases at V and 4 bases at J; junction bases unmatched: 2. This CDR3 region has 14 residues. Written as DNA, the CDR3 is TGTGCCAGCAGTGGGACAGGGGGCGGCTATGGCTACACCTTC. Its protein product is CASSGTGGGYGYTF.

There are a few counts of this clone. The rearrangement joins TRBV13 to TRBJ1-1, with D unresolved. V lost 6 bases and J lost 4, with 12 bases in between. The length of the CDR3 is 13 residues. Germline CDR1 PRHDT, CDR2 FYEKMQ (reference sequence). The CDR3 sequence is CASSLPGSTEAFF. The CDR3 DNA follows: TGTGCCAGCAGTTTGCCGGGGAGCACTGAAGCTTTCTTT. The full variable domain, completed using reference TRBV13 and TRBJ1-1, is AAGVIQSPRHLIKEKRETATLKCYPIPRHDTVYWYQQGPGQDPQFLISFYEKMQSDKGSIPDRFSAQQFSDYHSELNMSSLELGDSALYFCASSLPGSTEAFFGQGTRLTVV.

V and J are TRBV6-6 and TRBJ2-1, with 7 nucleotides matching TRBD2. With 1 base clipped from V and 8 bases from J, the junction kept 5 bases outside the gene matches. CDR1 is MNHNY, CDR2 SVGAGI, per germline (reference sequence). The CDR3 spans 14 residues. CDR3 sequence (DNA): TGTGCCAGCAGTTACTTAGGGGAGGGCTATGAGCAGTTCTTC. Translated, it gives CASSYLGEGYEQFF.

In its sample, this clone was seen a few times. The V gene is TRBV19, the J gene TRBJ1-1; a weak D match, TRBD1 (6 bases). CDR3 length equals 13 residues. Germline CDR1 is LNHDA and CDR2 is SQIVND (reference sequence). V was clipped by 9 bases and J by 5 bases, with 16 bases between them. The CDR3 nucleotides are TGTGCCAGCGAACAGGGATCGCGGACTGAAGCTTTCTTT. Its translation is CASEQGSRTEAFF.

A few counts support this clone. The chain recombines TRBV6-1 with TRBJ1-2; unclear D gene. Germline loops: CDR1 MNHNS, CDR2 SASEGT. The V end was cut by 5 bases, the J end by 0 bases, with 10 bases between. This CDR3 spans 14 amino acids. The chain's CDR3 is CASSRRTSNYGYTF. The DNA for the CDR3 is TGTGCCAGCAGTCGGAGGACGTCTAACTATGGCTACACCTTC.

The V call is TRBV19, the J call TRBJ2-7; TRBD1 matches at 7 bases. Germline CDR1 reads LNHDA; CDR2 reads SQIVND (reference sequence). J was trimmed by 3 bases and V by 5 bases; bases with no gene match: 13. The CDR3 consists of 16 residues. CDR3 in amino acids: CASSGGTRTGIYEQYF. The CDR3 region has the DNA TGTGCCAGTAGTGGAGGTACGAGGACAGGCATCTACGAGCAGTACTTC.

The chain carries TRBV19 and TRBJ2-3, with a weak D call TRBD1 (6 bases). From germline, CDR1 is LNHDA and CDR2 SQIVND (reference sequence). The V end lost 8 bases, the J end lost 0 bases, and 12 bases lay between the germline ends. There are 14 residues in the CDR3. CDR3 coding DNA: TGTGCCAGTCGAGGGGGTCCTAGCACAGATACGCAGTATTTT. Amino acid sequence: CASRGGPSTDTQYF.

The chain has TRBV9 and TRBJ1-2; 7 bases are a match to TRBD1. Per the germline V gene, CDR1 is SGDLS and CDR2 is YYNGEE. With 0 bases clipped from V and 1 base from J, the junction kept 3 bases outside the gene matches. CDR3 size: 15 residues. CDR3: CASSVGDRHNYGYTF. The CDR3 bases are TGTGCCAGCAGCGTAGGGGACAGACATAACTATGGCTACACCTTC. The variable domain in full, completed from reference TRBV9 and TRBJ1-2, reads DSGVTQTPKHLITATGQRVTLRCSPRSGDLSVYWYQQSLDQGLQFLIQYYNGEERAKGNILERFSAQQFPDLHSELNLSSLELGDSALYFCASSVGDRHNYGYTFGSGTRLTVV.

Here the CDR3 DNA reads TGTGCCAGCAGATTAGCGCACCAAGAGACCCAGTACTTC. Its protein is CASRLAHQETQYF. The V call is TRBV28, the J call TRBJ2-5, with D perhaps TRBD2 (5 bases). Germline CDR1 reads MDHEN; CDR2 reads SYDVKM. The CDR3 contains 13 residues. The germline V and J ends were trimmed by 6 bases and 0 bases, with 8 bases remaining between them.

The chain links TRBV4-1 to TRBJ1-4; D is unclear. The CDR3 has 15 amino acids. V lost 1 base, J lost 0 bases, and 6 bases lay in between. CDR1 is MGHRA, CDR2 YSYEKL, per germline. The CDR3 region is CASSQGATTNEKLFF. Here the CDR3 DNA reads TGCGCCAGCAGCCAAGGGGCCACAACTAATGAAAAACTGTTTTTT.

This chain connects TRBV4-3 to TRBJ2-1; the D gene is possibly TRBD2 (5 bases). CDR1 is LGHNA and CDR2 is YSLEER in the germline V gene. The CDR3 extends over 16 amino acids. The V and J ends lost 0 bases and 4 bases respectively, with 13 bases between them. The CDR3 nucleotides read TGCGCCAGCAGCCAAGATCCCCGGGGTAGATACAATGAGCAGTTCTTC. Protein: CASSQDPRGRYNEQFF.

This clone was detected once. V and J are TRBV7-3 and TRBJ1-3; TRBD1 might be the D (6 bases). CDR1 and CDR2 from the germline V gene are SGHTA and FQGTGA. The CDR3 contains 14 residues. The V and J ends lost 5 bases and 2 bases respectively, with 10 bases between them. The CDR3 DNA reads as TGTGCCAGCAGCCCCACAGGGACTGGAAACACCATATATTTT. Translation: CASSPTGTGNTIYF.

The rearrangement links TRBV7-2 to TRBJ1-5; TRBD1 aligns across 10 bases. The junction had 6 bases not matched to a gene; V was cut back by 6 bases and J by 10 bases. CDR1 SGHTA and CDR2 FQGNSA come from the germline V gene. The CDR3 loop spans 13 amino acids. CDR3 coding DNA: TGTGCCAGCAGTGGGACAGGGGTTCAACCCCAGCATTTT. It encodes CASSGTGVQPQHF.

This clone was seen more than once but under ten times. This chain uses TRBV27 with TRBJ1-5; 7 nucleotides agree with TRBD1. V shed 5 bases, J shed 8 bases, and the junction held 6 bases outside the gene matches. The CDR3 has 13 amino acids. Germline loops: CDR1 MNHEY, CDR2 SMNVEV (reference sequence). The CDR3 loop is CASSVTGSEPQHF. CDR3 coding DNA: TGTGCCAGCAGTGTGACAGGGTCGGAGCCCCAGCATTTT.

Only a few counts were recorded for this clone. The chain couples TRBV6-5 to TRBJ2-1, with 8 bases lining up with TRBD1. Trimming took 2 bases from V and 5 from J; bases not matched to a gene: 8. In germline, CDR1 is MNHEY, CDR2 SVGAGI. This CDR3 region has 16 residues. CDR3 region: CASSYPGPTGDNEQFF. The CDR3 coding sequence is TGTGCCAGCAGTTACCCAGGTCCGACAGGGGACAATGAGCAGTTCTTC.

This clone was seen a handful of times. The V gene is TRBV5-1, the J gene TRBJ2-3; 12 nucleotides align to TRBD2. Germline lookup yields CDR1 SGHRS and CDR2 YFSETQ. The length of the CDR3 is 15 residues. V shed 4 bases, J shed 6 bases, and the junction held 6 bases outside the gene matches. The CDR3 is CASSTPSGGADTQYF. CDR3 in DNA: TGCGCCAGCAGCACCCCTAGCGGGGGGGCCGATACGCAGTATTTT.